These 18 T cell receptor beta chains came from one sample sequenced in a study of blood T cells in healthy people across ages. The use of a sample-barcoded 5' primer and a J-beta primer mix characterized a second PCR of roughly 7 to 12 cycles. TCRdb redid the calling of the 5' RACE reads with MiXCR, one entry per CDR3 protein. The table includes about 1.4 million distinct CDR3 sequences, roughly 64% detected once. The material sequenced was blood. These receptors were taken from a man aged 18 to 35 in good health.

This clonotype was detected a few times. V is TRBV6-6 and J is TRBJ2-7; possibly TRBD1 for D (6 bases). CDR1 and CDR2 (germline): MNHNY, SVGAGI (reference sequence). The V and J ends lost 5 bases and 1 base respectively, with 9 bases between them. The CDR3 runs to 13 residues. The CDR3 spells CASSDRISYEQYF. The CDR3 nucleotides read TGTGCCAGCAGTGACAGGATTTCCTACGAGCAGTACTTC.

V and J are TRBV4-3 and TRBJ2-7; the D is unclear. Germline V CDR1 and CDR2: LGHNA, YSLEER. CDR3 length: 12 amino acids. V gave up 2 bases and J gave up 5 bases, with 7 bases separating them. In nucleotides, the CDR3 is TGCGCCAGCAGCCAACTTGGCAACGAGCAGTACTTC. Residues: CASSQLGNEQYF.

V is TRBV20-1 and J is TRBJ2-4, with D uncertain. The DNA end is more similar to TRBJ2-7, so the J call may be wrong. Per the germline V gene, CDR1 is DFQATT and CDR2 is SNEGSKA (reference sequence). The CDR3 extends over 12 amino acids. Written as DNA, the CDR3 is TGCAGTGCTAGAGATATGGCCCCCGAGCAGTACTTC. Its translation is CSARDMAPEQYF.

The rearrangement joins TRBV7-2 to TRBJ1-2, with a possible D match to TRBD1 (6 bases). The CDR3 length is 16 residues. Deletions cut 5 bases from V and 4 bases from J, with 20 bases between. Germline V gene lookup returns CDR1 SGHTA and CDR2 FQGNSA. As DNA, the CDR3 is TGTGCCAGCAGCCCCTGGGAGGACAGTGGAATCTATGGCTACACCTTC. Encoded protein: CASSPWEDSGIYGYTF.

The chain uses TRBV4-1 and TRBJ2-7, with TRBD2 as a possible D gene (5 bases). Germline-derived CDR1 and CDR2 are MGHRA and YSYEKL. Trimming pared 0 bases from V and 6 bases from J, leaving 15 bases between. CDR3 length: 15 residues. The CDR3 is CASSQDGLAPSEQYF. DNA of the CDR3: TGCGCCAGCAGCCAAGACGGGCTAGCCCCCAGCGAGCAGTACTTC.

V gene TRBV5-6 combines with J gene TRBJ1-2; the D gene is possibly TRBD1 (5 bases). This CDR3 has 14 amino acids. Germline V CDR1 and CDR2: SGHDT, YYEEEE. V lost 3 bases to trimming and J lost 1 base, with 10 bases between them. The DNA of the CDR3 is TGTGCCAGCAGCTGGGGACCGGTTAACTATGGCTACACCTTC. Protein: CASSWGPVNYGYTF.

CDR3: CASSDTSASYEQYF. Written as DNA, the CDR3 is TGCGCCAGCAGCGATACTAGCGCATCCTACGAGCAGTACTTC. J is TRBJ2-7 and V is TRBV4-1; the match to TRBD2 covers 7 bases. Looked up from germline, CDR1 is MGHRA and CDR2 is YSYEKL. The CDR3 is 14 amino acids. The J segment lost 1 base and the V segment lost 5 bases, leaving 5 bases of the junction unmatched.

This clonotype was seen more than once but under ten times. The V gene is TRBV7-9, the J gene TRBJ1-5; unclear D gene. V dropped 1 base and J dropped 4 bases, with 5 bases sitting between them. This CDR3 comprises 13 residues. Germline CDR1 reads SEHNR; CDR2 reads FQNEAQ (reference sequence). The CDR3 sequence is CASSLELNQPQHF. CDR3 DNA: TGTGCCAGCAGCTTAGAATTAAATCAGCCCCAGCATTTT.

The CDR3 is CASSPLSSHGRFF. CDR3 DNA: TGTGCCAGCAGTCCCCTTTCTTCGCACGGTCGGTTCTTC. J is TRBJ2-1 and V is TRBV6-5; D not resolved. The CDR3 extends over 13 amino acids. Germline V gives CDR1 MNHEY, CDR2 SVGAGI. Trimming cost V 5 bases and J 15 bases, with 20 bases left between them.

The rearrangement joins TRBV6-2 or TRBV6-3 to TRBJ1-5; the D is unclear. V gave up 0 bases and J gave up 0 bases, with 12 bases separating them. Looked up from germline, CDR1 is MNHEY and CDR2 is SVGEGT. The CDR3 is 17 residues long. In DNA, the CDR3 is TGTGCCAGCAGTTACTCTCAGACGGTGTATAGCAATCAGCCCCAGCATTTT. Translated, it gives CASSYSQTVYSNQPQHF.

Only a few counts were recorded for this clonotype. The chain combines TRBV29-1 with TRBJ2-1, with D possibly TRBD2 on 5 matching bases. This CDR3 is built from 11 residues. V lost 7 bases and J lost 3, with 7 bases in between. Germline V gene lookup returns CDR1 SQVTM and CDR2 ANQGSEA. In DNA, the CDR3 is TGCAGCGGTCGGGACTACAATGAGCAGTTCTTC. Protein: CSGRDYNEQFF.

This CDR3 is CASSLLGGPAETQYF. CDR3 nucleotide sequence: TGCGCCAGCAGCTTGTTAGGGGGGCCGGCGGAGACCCAGTACTTC. The V and J genes are TRBV5-1 and TRBJ2-5; D may match TRBD1 or TRBD2 (6 bases each). There are 15 residues in the CDR3. Germline CDR1 and CDR2: SGHRS and YFSETQ. V was pared by 1 base and J by 5 bases, with 15 bases between.

This chain links TRBV5-1 with TRBJ2-1; 9 nucleotides agree with TRBD1. CDR1 is SGHRS, CDR2 YFSETQ, per germline. Losses at the gene ends were 7 bases for V and 4 bases for J; bases not matched to a gene: 0. CDR3 length: 12 residues. The CDR3 bases are TGCGCCAGCGGACAGGGGTACAATGAGCAGTTCTTC. Translating gives CASGQGYNEQFF.

In its sample, this clonotype was seen a few times. V and J are TRBV4-1 and TRBJ2-1; D may be TRBD2 (5 bases). The assigned J gene may be wrong: the sequence end matches TRBJ2-7 better. CDR3 length equals 16 residues. Germline values: CDR1 MGHRA, CDR2 YSYEKL. DNA for the CDR3: TGCGCCAGCAGCCAAGAACGGGGAGACTCCTACAATGAGCAGTACTTC. The encoded protein is CASSQERGDSYNEQYF.

The J gene is TRBJ2-7, the V gene TRBV12-5; TRBD2 aligns across 8 bases. J gave up 2 bases and V 7 bases, and 10 bases lay outside the gene matches. Germline loops: CDR1 LGHNT, CDR2 FRNRAP. The CDR3 consists of 15 residues. CDR3 sequence reads: CASESRLAPAYEQYF. CDR3 bases: TGTGCTAGTGAAAGCCGACTAGCGCCAGCCTACGAGCAGTACTTC.

This sequence joins TRBV30 and TRBJ1-5, with no clear D. CDR1 and CDR2 from the germline V gene are GTSNPN and SVGIG (reference sequence). Trimming pared 0 bases from V and 4 bases from J, leaving 7 bases between. CDR3 length: 13 amino acids. The CDR3 bases are TGTGCCTGGAGTGTAGAACAGAATCAGCCCCAGCATTTT. Translation gives CAWSVEQNQPQHF.

The J gene is TRBJ2-5, the V gene TRBV6-6; 11 bases match TRBD1. The germline CDR1 and CDR2 sequences are MNHNY and SVGAGI (reference sequence). The CDR3 contains 16 residues. J lost 2 bases, V lost 4 bases, and 6 bases had no gene match. The CDR3 DNA follows: TGTGCCAGCAGTTTAGGGACAGGGGGGGGGCAAGAGACCCAGTACTTC. Encoded protein: CASSLGTGGGQETQYF.

The gene calls are TRBV9 and TRBJ2-1; D gene ambiguous. V lost 4 bases and J lost 0, with 11 bases in between. Looked up from germline, CDR1 is SGDLS and CDR2 is YYNGEE. The CDR3 length is 15 residues. The CDR3 region is CASSPRLISYNEQFF. CDR3 DNA: TGTGCCAGCAGCCCCCGACTGATCTCCTACAATGAGCAGTTCTTC.